This paragraph covers one TCR beta chain sequence. Study processing details: Estimated nucleated cell counts came from reference gene primer amplification. TCRdb's copy holds only in-frame clones and misses some; the assay was immunoSEQ multiplex PCR. The D gene and trimming were derived from the DNA, and the V and J assignments and clone size from that table. The sample carries roughly 91,000 clones, more than 65% recorded once. This CDR3 has 14 amino acids. CDR1 is LGHDT and CDR2 is YNNKEL in the germline V gene (reference sequence). J gave up 4 bases and V 5 bases, and 5 bases lay outside the gene matches. The source of the sample is a study of blood T cell repertoires in COVID-19. On the study more broadly: T cells, B-cell-depleted T cells, or PBMCs provided the cDNA or gDNA that served as material.

The chain employs TRBV3-1 (or the pseudogene TRBV3-2) and TRBJ1-1, with TRBD1 matching over 9 bases. The receptor's source is a man aged 65 to 79 with acute or convalescent COVID-19. The source material was peripheral blood. For the CDR3, the DNA is TGTGCCAGCAGCGAAGGACAGGGGAGCACTGAAGCTTTCTTT. Amino acid sequence: CASSEGQGSTEAFF.